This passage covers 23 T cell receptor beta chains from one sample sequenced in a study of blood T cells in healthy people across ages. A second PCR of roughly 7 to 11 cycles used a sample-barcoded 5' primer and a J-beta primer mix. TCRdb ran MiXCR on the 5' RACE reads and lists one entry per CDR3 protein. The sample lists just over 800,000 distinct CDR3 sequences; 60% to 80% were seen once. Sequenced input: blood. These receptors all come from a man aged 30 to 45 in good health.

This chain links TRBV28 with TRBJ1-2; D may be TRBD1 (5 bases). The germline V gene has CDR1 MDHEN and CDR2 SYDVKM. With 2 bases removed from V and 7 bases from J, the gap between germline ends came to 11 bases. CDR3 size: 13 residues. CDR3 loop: CASSLPREVGYTF. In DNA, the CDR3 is TGTGCCAGCAGTTTACCCAGGGAGGTTGGCTACACCTTC.

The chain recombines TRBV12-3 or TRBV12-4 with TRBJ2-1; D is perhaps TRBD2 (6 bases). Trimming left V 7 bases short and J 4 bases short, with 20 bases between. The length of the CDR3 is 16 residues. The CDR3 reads CASTYFPTRRYNEQFF. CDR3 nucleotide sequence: TGTGCCAGCACCTATTTCCCGACTAGAAGATACAATGAGCAGTTCTTC.

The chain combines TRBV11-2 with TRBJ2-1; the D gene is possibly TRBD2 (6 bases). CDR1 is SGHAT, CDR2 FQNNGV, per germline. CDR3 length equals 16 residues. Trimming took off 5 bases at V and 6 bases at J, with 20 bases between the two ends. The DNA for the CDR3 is TGTGCCAGCAGCCGAACCGGGACTCCACTGAGCAATGAGCAGTTCTTC. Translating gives CASSRTGTPLSNEQFF.

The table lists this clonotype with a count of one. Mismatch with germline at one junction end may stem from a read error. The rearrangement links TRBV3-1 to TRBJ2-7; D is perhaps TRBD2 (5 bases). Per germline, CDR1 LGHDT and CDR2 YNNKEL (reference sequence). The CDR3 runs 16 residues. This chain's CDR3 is CASSQDPGISSYGQYF. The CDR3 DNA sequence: TGTGCCAGCAGCCAAGATCCCGGGATAAGCTCCTACGGGCAGTACTTC.

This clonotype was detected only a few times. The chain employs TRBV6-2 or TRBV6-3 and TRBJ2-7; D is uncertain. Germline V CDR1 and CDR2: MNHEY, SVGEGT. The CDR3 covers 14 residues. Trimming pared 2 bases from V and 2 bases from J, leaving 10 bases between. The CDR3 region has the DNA TGTGCCAGCAGTTACCCTCCCGAGGCCTACGAGCAGTACTTC. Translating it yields CASSYPPEAYEQYF.

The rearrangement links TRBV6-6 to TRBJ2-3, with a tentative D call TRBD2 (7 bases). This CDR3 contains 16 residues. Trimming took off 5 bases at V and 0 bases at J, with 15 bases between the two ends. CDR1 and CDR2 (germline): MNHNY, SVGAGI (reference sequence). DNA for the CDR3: TGTGCCAGCAGTCCAGATAGGGGGGGTAGCACAGATACGCAGTATTTT. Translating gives CASSPDRGGSTDTQYF.

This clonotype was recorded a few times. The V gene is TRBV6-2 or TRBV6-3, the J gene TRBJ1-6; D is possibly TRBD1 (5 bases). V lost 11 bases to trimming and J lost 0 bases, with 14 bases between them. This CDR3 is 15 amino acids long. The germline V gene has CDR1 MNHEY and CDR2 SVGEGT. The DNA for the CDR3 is TGTGCCTTAGGGGACGAGAGCTCCTATAATTCACCCCTCCACTTT. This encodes CALGDESSYNSPLHF.

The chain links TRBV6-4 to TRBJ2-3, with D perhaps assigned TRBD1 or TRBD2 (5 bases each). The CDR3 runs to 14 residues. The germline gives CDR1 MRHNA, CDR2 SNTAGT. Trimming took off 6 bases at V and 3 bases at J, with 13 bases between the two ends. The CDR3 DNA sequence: TGTGCCAGCAGCCCCGAGGGGATTACAGATACGCAGTATTTT. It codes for CASSPEGITDTQYF.

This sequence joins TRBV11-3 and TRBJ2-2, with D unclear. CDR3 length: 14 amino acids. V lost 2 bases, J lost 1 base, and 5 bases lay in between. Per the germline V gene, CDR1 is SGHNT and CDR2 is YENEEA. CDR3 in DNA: TGTGCCAGCAGCTTAACGAAGAACACCGGGGAGCTGTTTTTT. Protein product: CASSLTKNTGELFF.

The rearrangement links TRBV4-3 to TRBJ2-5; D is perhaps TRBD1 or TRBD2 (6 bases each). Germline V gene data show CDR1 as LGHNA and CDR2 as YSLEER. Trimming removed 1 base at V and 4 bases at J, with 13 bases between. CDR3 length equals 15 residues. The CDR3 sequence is CASSQGTAGGETQYF. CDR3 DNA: TGCGCCAGCAGCCAAGGGACAGCCGGGGGAGAGACCCAGTACTTC.

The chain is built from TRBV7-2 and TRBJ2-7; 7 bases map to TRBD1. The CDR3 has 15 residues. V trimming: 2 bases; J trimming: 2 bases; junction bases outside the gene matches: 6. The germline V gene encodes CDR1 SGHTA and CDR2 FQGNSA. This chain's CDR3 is CASSLLIGGAYEQYF. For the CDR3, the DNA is TGTGCCAGCAGCTTATTAATAGGGGGCGCCTACGAGCAGTACTTC.

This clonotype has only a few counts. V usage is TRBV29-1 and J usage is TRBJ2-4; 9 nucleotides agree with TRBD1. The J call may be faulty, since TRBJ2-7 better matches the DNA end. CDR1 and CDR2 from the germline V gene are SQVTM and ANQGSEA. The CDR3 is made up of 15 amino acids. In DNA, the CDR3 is TGCAGCGTTGTACTCATGGGACAGGGAAGGACCGAGCAGTACTTC. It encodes CSVVLMGQGRTEQYF.

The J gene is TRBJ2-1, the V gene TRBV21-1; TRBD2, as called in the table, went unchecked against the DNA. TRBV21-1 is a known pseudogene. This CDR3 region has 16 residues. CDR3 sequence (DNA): TGTGCCAGCAGCAAAGGCGGCGGGGGGGCCTTATATGAGCAGTTCTTC. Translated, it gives CASSKGGGGALYEQFF.

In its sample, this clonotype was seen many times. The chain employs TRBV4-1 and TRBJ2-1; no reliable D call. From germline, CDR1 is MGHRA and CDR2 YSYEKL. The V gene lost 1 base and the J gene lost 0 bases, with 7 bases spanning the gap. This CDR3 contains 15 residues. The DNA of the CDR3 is TGCGCCAGCAGCCAAGGACGCAGCTCCTACAATGAGCAGTTCTTC. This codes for CASSQGRSSYNEQFF.

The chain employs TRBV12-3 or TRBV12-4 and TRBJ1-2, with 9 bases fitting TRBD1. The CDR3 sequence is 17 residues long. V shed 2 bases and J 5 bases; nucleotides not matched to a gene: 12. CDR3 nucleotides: TGTGCCAGCAGTTTATGGGGACAGGGCGCCGGATGGTATGGCTACACCTTC. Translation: CASSLWGQGAGWYGYTF.

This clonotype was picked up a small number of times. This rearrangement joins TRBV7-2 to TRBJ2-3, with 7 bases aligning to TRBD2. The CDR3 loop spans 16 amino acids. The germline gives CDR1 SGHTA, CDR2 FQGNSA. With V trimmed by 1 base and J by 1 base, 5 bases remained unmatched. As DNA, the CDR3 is TGTGCCAGCAGCTTAGTGTGGGGGGGAGGCACAGATACGCAGTATTTT. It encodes CASSLVWGGGTDTQYF.

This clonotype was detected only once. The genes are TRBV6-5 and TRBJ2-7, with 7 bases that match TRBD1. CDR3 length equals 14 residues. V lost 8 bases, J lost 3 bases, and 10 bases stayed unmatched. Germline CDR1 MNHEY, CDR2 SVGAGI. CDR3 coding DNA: TGTGCCAGCGTTAGGGGGCAGGGGTTCTACGAGCAGTACTTC. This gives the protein CASVRGQGFYEQYF.

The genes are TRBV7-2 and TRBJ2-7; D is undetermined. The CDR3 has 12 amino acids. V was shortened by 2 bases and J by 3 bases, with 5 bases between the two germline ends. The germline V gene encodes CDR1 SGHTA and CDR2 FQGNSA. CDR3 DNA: TGTGCCAGCAGCTTACTGTTCTACGAGCAGTACTTC. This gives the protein CASSLLFYEQYF.

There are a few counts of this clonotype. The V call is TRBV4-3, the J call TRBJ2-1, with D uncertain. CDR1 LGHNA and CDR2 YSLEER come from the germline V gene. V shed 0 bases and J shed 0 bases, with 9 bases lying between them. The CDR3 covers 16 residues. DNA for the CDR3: TGCGCCAGCAGCCAAGATCCTCCCTCCTCCTACAATGAGCAGTTCTTC. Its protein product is CASSQDPPSSYNEQFF.

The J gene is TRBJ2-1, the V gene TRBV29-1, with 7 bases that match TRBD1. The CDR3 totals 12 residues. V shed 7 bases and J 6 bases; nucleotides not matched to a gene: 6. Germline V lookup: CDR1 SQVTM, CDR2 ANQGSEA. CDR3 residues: CSAGDRANEQFF. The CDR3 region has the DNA TGCAGCGCCGGTGACAGGGCCAATGAGCAGTTCTTC.

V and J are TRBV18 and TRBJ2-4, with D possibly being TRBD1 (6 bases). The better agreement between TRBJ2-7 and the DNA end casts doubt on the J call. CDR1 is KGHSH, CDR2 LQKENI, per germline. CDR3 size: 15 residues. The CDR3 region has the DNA TGTGCCAGCTCAGCCGGGACAAGGTTCGTCTACGAGCAGTACTTC. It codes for CASSAGTRFVYEQYF.

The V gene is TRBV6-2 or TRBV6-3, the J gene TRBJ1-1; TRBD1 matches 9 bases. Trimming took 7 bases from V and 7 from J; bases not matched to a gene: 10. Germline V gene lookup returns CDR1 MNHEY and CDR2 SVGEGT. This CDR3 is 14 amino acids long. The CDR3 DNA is TGTGCCAGCATTGGCCCGGGACAGGGTCTTGAAGCTTTCTTT. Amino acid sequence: CASIGPGQGLEAFF.

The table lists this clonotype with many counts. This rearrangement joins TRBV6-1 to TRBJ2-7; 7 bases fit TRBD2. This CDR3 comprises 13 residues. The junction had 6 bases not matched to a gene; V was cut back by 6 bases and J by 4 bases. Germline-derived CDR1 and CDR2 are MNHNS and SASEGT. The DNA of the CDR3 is TGTGCCAGCAGCGCCGGCGGGGGTTACGAGCAGTACTTC. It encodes CASSAGGGYEQYF.